This T cell receptor (beta chain) was captured by sequencing in a study of blood T cell repertoires in COVID-19. In the original processing: Using reference gene primer amplification, nucleated cell counts were estimated. The table came from immunoSEQ multiplex PCR; TCRdb's copy has only in-frame clones and leaves some out. The V and J calls and clone size come from that table; D and trimming were worked out from the DNA. The table records under 200,000 clones, 86% of them present only once. The CDR3 sequence is 14 residues long. The V and J ends lost 4 bases and 2 bases respectively, with 8 bases between them. Germline V gene lookup returns CDR1 SGHNT and CDR2 YENEEA.

This sequence joins TRBV11-3 and TRBJ2-2; D call uncertain. This TCR was recovered from a man between 70 and 80 years old with acute or convalescent COVID-19. The specimen was peripheral blood. The CDR3 region has the DNA TGTGCCAGCAGCTCGACAACCAACACCGGGGAGCTGTTTTTT. This codes for CASSSTTNTGELFF.